This TCR beta chain came from a study of T cells after posttransplantation cyclophosphamide. Cyclophosphamide on days +3 and +4 followed busulfan-fludarabine conditioning and a marrow graft. Using immunoSEQ multiplex PCR, the repertoire was profiled, and TCRdb retains in-frame clones only, with some absent. The sample yields around 5,000 clones, roughly 1.9% seen once. Material: PBMCs, obtained about 230 days after a stem cell transplant with posttransplant cyclophosphamide. The clonotype originates from a young adult male patient who received an allogeneic stem cell transplant from a related donor, was CMV-positive, and had no GVHD. The graft donor may account for some of the T cells.

CDR3 region: CATSRVQRYQETQYF. CDR3 coding DNA: TGTGCCACCAGCAGAGTCCAGCGGTACCAAGAGACCCAGTACTTC. The chain is built from TRBV15 and TRBJ2-5, with D tentatively TRBD2 (5 bases). Germline V gene sequence: CDR1 LNHNV, CDR2 YYDKDF (reference sequence). Trimming cost V 1 base and J 0 bases, with 9 bases left between them. This CDR3 region has 15 residues.